This record covers a single TCR beta chain. These data are taken from a study of Ad26.COV2.S vaccination and SARS-CoV-2 variants. The overall study: The trial was COV1001 and the donor's arm was Ad26.COV2.S. Dosing was one shot or two shots 56 days apart.

Using immunoSEQ multiplex PCR, the repertoire was profiled, and TCRdb retains in-frame clones only, with some absent. This table has 350,000 to 450,000 clones, 92% appearing once. The V gene's germline CDR1 is SGDLS and CDR2 YYNGEE. V gave up 0 bases and J gave up 2 bases, with 14 bases separating them. The CDR3 runs 16 residues. The treatment denotes: some 20 received Ad26.COV2.S at low or high dose, single or two shots; roughly five received placebo; per-sample allocation not given. The investigators took samples on day 63 after the first vaccine or placebo injection. Ad26.COV2.S expressed prefusion-stabilized spike from the original Wuhan strain.

The source of this sequence is a person between 18 and 59 years old who received the Ad26.COV2.S COVID-19 vaccine or a placebo. This sample comprised peripheral blood, obtained in a trial of Ad26.COV2.S vaccine versus placebo. The rearrangement links TRBV9 to TRBJ2-5, with D tentatively TRBD2 (6 bases). The CDR3 region is CASSVERSAGQETQYF. The CDR3 bases are TGTGCCAGCAGCGTAGAGCGTTCGGCGGGGCAAGAGACCCAGTACTTC.